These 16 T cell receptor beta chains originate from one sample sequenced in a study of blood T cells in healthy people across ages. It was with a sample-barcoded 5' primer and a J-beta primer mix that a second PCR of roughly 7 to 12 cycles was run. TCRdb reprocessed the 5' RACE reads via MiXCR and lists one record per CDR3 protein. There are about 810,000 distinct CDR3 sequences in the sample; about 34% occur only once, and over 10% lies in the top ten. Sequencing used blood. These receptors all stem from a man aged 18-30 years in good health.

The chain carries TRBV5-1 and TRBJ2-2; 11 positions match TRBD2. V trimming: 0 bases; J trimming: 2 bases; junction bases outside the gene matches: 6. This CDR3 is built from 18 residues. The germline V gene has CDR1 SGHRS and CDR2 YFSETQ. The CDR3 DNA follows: TGCGCCAGCAGCTTGGATCCTAGCGGGGGGCTAAACACCGGGGAGCTGTTTTTT. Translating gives CASSLDPSGGLNTGELFF. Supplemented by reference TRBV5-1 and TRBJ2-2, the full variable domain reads KAGVTQTPRYLIKTRGQQVTLSCSPISGHRSVSWYQQTPGQGLQFLFEYFSETQRNKGNFPGRFSGRQFSNSRSEMNVSTLELGDSALYLCASSLDPSGGLNTGELFFGEGSRLTVL.

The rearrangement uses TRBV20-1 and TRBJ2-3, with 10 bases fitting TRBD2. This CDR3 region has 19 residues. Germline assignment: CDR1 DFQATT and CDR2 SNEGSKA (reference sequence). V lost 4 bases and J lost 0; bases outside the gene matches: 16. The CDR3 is CSATPIRTSGASSTDTQYF. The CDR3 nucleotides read TGCAGTGCTACACCGATCCGAACTAGCGGGGCCTCTAGCACAGATACGCAGTATTTT.

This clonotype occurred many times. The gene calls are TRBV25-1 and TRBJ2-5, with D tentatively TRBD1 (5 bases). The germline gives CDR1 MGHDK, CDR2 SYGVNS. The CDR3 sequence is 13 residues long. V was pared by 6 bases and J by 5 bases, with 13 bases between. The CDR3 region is CASRDDSEETQYF. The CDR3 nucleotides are TGTGCCAGCAGGGATGACAGTGAGGAGACCCAGTACTTC.

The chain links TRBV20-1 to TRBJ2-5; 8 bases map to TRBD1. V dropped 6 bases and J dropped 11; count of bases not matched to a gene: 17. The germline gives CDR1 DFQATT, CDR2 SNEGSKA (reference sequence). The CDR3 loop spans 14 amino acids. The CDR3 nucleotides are TGCAGTGCGAACAGGGACAGGATCTTGAGTGAGCAGTACTTC. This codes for CSANRDRILSEQYF.

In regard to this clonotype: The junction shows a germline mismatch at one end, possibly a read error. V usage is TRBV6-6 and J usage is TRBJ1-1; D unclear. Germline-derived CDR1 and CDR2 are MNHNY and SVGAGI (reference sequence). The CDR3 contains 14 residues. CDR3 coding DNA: TGTGTCAGCAGTTACTCTCCGGTTTGGGCTGAAGCTTTCTTT. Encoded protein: CVSSYSPVWAEAFF.

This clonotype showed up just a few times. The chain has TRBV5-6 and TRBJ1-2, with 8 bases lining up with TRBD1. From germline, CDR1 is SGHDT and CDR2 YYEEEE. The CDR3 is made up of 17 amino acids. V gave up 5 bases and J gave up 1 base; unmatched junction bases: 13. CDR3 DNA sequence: TGTGCCAGCAGACCTTTGGCCGGGACAGGACGTAACTATGGCTACACCTTC. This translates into CASRPLAGTGRNYGYTF.

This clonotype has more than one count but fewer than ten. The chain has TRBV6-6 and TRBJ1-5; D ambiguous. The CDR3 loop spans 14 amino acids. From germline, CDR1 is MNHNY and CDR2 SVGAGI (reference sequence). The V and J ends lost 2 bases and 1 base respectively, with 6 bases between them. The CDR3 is CASSYEGSNQPQHF. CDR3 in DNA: TGTGCCAGCAGTTACGAGGGCAGCAATCAGCCCCAGCATTTT.

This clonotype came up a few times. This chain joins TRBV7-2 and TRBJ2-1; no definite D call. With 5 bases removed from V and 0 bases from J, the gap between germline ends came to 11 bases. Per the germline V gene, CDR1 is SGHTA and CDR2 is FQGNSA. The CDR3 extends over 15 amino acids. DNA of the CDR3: TGTGCCAGCAGCCCACGACCCAGCTCCTACAATGAGCAGTTCTTC. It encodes CASSPRPSSYNEQFF.

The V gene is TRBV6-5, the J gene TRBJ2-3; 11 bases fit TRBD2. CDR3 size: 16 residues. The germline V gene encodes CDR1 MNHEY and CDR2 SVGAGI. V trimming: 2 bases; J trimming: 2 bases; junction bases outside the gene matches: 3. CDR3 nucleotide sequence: TGTGCCAGCAGTTACCTAGCGGGGGGTATCACAGATACGCAGTATTTT. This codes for CASSYLAGGITDTQYF.

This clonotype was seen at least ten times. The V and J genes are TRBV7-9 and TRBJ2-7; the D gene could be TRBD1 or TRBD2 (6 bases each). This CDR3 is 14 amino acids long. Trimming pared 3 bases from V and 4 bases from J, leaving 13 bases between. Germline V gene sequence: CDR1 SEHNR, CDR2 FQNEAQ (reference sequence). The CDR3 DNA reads TGTGCCAGCAGCTTGGGCGGGACAATTTACGAGCAGTACTTC. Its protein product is CASSLGGTIYEQYF.

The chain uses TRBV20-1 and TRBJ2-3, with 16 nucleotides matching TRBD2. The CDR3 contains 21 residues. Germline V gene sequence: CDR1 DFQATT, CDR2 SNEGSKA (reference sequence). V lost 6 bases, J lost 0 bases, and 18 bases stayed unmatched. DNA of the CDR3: TGCAGTGCGACTTCCCTCGGGACTAGCGGGGGGGCCTCCACAAGCACAGATACGCAGTATTTT. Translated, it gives CSATSLGTSGGASTSTDTQYF.

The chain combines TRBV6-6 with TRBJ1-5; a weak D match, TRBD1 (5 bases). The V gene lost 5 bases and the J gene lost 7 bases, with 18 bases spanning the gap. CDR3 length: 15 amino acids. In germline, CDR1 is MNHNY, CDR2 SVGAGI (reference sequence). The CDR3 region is CASSRRQGQIQPQHF. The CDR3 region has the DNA TGTGCCAGCAGTAGGCGGCAGGGCCAAATCCAGCCCCAGCATTTT.

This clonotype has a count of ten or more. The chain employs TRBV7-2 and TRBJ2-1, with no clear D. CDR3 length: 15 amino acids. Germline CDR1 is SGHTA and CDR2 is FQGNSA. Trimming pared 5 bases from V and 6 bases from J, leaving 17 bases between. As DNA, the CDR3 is TGTGCCAGCAGCCGGTCCCCTGGATTCGGCAATGAGCAGTTCTTC. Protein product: CASSRSPGFGNEQFF.

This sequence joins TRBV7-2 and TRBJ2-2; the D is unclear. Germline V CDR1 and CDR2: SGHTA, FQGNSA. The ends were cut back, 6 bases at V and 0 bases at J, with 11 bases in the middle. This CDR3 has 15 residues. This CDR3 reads CASRPTWSNTGELFF. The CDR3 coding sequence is TGTGCCAGCAGACCCACCTGGTCGAACACCGGGGAGCTGTTTTTT.

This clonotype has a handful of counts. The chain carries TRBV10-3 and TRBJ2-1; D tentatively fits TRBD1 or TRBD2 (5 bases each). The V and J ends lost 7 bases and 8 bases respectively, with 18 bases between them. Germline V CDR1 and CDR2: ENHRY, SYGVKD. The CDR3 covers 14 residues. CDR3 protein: CAIMRQGVVDEQFF. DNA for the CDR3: TGTGCCATCATGAGGCAGGGAGTGGTCGATGAGCAGTTCTTC.

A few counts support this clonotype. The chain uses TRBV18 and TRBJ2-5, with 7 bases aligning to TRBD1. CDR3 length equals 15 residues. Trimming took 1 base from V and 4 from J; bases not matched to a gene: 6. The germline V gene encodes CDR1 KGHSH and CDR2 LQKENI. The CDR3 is CASSPRGGVGETQYF. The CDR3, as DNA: TGTGCCAGCTCACCACGAGGGGGCGTAGGAGAGACCCAGTACTTC.